The 9 T cell receptor beta chains below were found in one sample sequenced in a study of Ad26.COV2.S vaccination and SARS-CoV-2 variants. Treatment reported: around 19 received Ad26.COV2.S at low or high dose, single or two shots; roughly 5 received placebo; per-sample allocation not given. Sampling occurred on day 63 after the first vaccine or placebo injection. Sequencing was performed with immunoSEQ multiplex PCR; in TCRdb, only in-frame clones are kept and a portion is missing. The table lists some 500,000 clones, about 88% of them singletons. The specimen was peripheral blood, collected in a trial of Ad26.COV2.S vaccine versus placebo. The source is a person between 18 and 65 years old who received the Ad26.COV2.S COVID-19 vaccine or a placebo.

This clone was picked up one time. A junction boundary mismatches the germline segment, possibly from a read error. The CDR3 loop reads CASSLSQGSNYGYTF. The CDR3 DNA is TGCGCCAGCAGCTTGAGTCAGGGGTCTAATTATGGCTACACCTTC. The chain couples TRBV5-1 to TRBJ1-2, with D perhaps TRBD1 (6 bases). The CDR3 length is 15 residues. From germline, CDR1 is SGHRS and CDR2 YFSETQ. Using reference TRBV5-1 and TRBJ1-2 for the parts outside the CDR3, the full variable domain is KAGVTQTPRYLIKTRGQQVTLSCSPISGHRSVSWYQQTPGQGLQFLFEYFSETQRNKGNFPGRFSGRQFSNSRSEMNVSTLELGDSALYLCASSLSQGSNYGYTFGSGTRLTVV.

This sequence joins TRBV5-4 and TRBJ2-1; TRBD2 matches 9 bases. With V trimmed by 3 bases and J by 8 bases, 9 bases remained unmatched. Per germline, CDR1 SGHNT and CDR2 YYREEE (reference sequence). The CDR3 has 15 amino acids. CDR3 bases: TGTGCCAGCAGCTCCCGGGCTAGCGGGAAGGATGAGCAGTTCTTC. Amino acid sequence: CASSSRASGKDEQFF.

The V and J genes are TRBV5-4 and TRBJ2-5; tentatively, D is TRBD2 (6 bases). In germline, CDR1 is SGHNT, CDR2 YYREEE (reference sequence). The CDR3 loop spans 15 amino acids. With 3 bases removed from V and 5 bases from J, the gap between germline ends came to 17 bases. CDR3 sequence: CASSSSLSGVETQYF. Here the CDR3 DNA reads TGTGCCAGCAGCTCGTCTTTATCGGGAGTTGAGACCCAGTACTTC.

As for this clone: At one end, the junction sequence differs from germline, possibly due to a read error. The chain couples TRBV6-2 or TRBV6-3 to TRBJ2-3; D unresolved. CDR1 and CDR2 from the germline V gene are MNHEY and SVGEGT. The CDR3 sequence is 15 residues long. As DNA, the CDR3 is TGTGCCAGCAGCGCCTTCGGGCCCCGCACCGATACGCAGTATTTT. It encodes CASSAFGPRTDTQYF.

The chain joins TRBV5-1 to TRBJ2-1; D remains unclear. Trimming pared 1 base from V and 4 bases from J, leaving 15 bases between. Germline assignment: CDR1 SGHRS and CDR2 YFSETQ. The CDR3 totals 16 residues. In nucleotides, the CDR3 is TGCGCCAGCAGCTTGACTCTGGGTGGACCTTACAATGAGCAGTTCTTC. Its translation: CASSLTLGGPYNEQFF.

V usage is TRBV5-1 and J usage is TRBJ2-1; D unclear. Germline V lookup: CDR1 SGHRS, CDR2 YFSETQ. V was cut by 3 bases and J by 8 bases, with 24 bases left in between. The CDR3 has 17 amino acids. The chain's CDR3 is CASSSTRYKGPSHEQFF. The DNA for the CDR3 is TGCGCCAGCAGCTCCACCCGATACAAAGGCCCGTCCCATGAGCAGTTCTTC.

The chain uses TRBV29-1 and TRBJ1-2; 8 positions agree with TRBD1. This CDR3 has 12 amino acids. V lost 0 bases, J lost 11 bases, and 5 bases stayed unmatched. The germline gives CDR1 SQVTM, CDR2 ANQGSEA. The CDR3 region is CSVEEGQAFYTF. DNA of the CDR3: TGCAGCGTTGAAGAGGGACAGGCTTTTTACACCTTC.

V is TRBV28 and J is TRBJ2-7, with D possibly TRBD2 on 7 matching bases. Germline CDR1 and CDR2: MDHEN and SYDVKM. The V end was cut by 6 bases, the J end by 2 bases, with 17 bases between. The length of the CDR3 is 15 residues. CDR3 sequence: CASSLGGRRTYEQYF. The CDR3 nucleotides are TGTGCCAGCAGCCTCGGGGGGCGGAGGACCTACGAGCAGTACTTC.

This clone was found once. The chain is built from TRBV9 and TRBJ2-2, with TRBD2 identical over 8 bases. J lost 6 bases, V lost 4 bases, and 11 bases had no gene match. The CDR3 is 16 residues long. In germline, CDR1 is SGDLS, CDR2 YYNGEE. In DNA, the CDR3 is TGTGCCAGCAGCCCGCCCCGAAGCGGGAGCCCCGGGGAGCTGTTTTTT. Translating it yields CASSPPRSGSPGELFF.